The entry below gives a single TCR beta chain sequence along with its context. No cognate antigen has been identified for it. Base qualities were left out, and no much larger clone turns up one base away. The source of the sample is a study of neurological immune-mediated disorders (dated by TCRdb to the late 2010s). About the study as a whole: Peripheral blood TCR-beta repertoires from patients with HTLV-I-associated myelopathy (HAM/TSP), patients with multiple sclerosis, and healthy controls were compared in the study using UMI-based sequencing. Longitudinal samples, technical triplicates and paired sorted CD4+ and CD8+ T-cell subsets, alongside PBMC samples, were included among the roughly 97 TCR-beta libraries. Of the approximately 68 subjects in the cohort, about 14 were HAM/TSP patients, about 35 were multiple sclerosis patients, and roughly 20 were healthy controls. Overall study outcomes, separate from this receptor: The highest TCR clonal expansion was observed in HAM/TSP patients, whereas the lowest was observed in MS patients, even when compared with healthy controls. Expanded clones from different subjects shared no identical CDR3 amino acid sequences, which suggests that TCR-beta repertoires were private in all groups.

From cysteine to phenylalanine, the CDR3 is 13 amino acids long. Only the CDR3 region is kept as DNA, spanning 39 bases read in frame from base 1. Between the V and J ends, shortened by 6 bases and 6 bases respectively, the junction contains 13 bases. The healthy controls were volunteers from a blood bank in Maryland, USA. Libraries from unsorted PBMCs were made from 2 million PBMCs kept in RNAlater at -80 degrees C until RNA extraction. Peripheral blood underwent Ficoll-Hypaque density gradient centrifugation to isolate PBMCs, which were then cryopreserved in liquid nitrogen. cDNA synthesis used template-switch 5'RACE with a primer carrying a 10-nucleotide random unique molecular identifier tagging each TCR transcript. Every sequencing run yielded over 190 million TCR-beta sequences covering 15-18 subjects. Total RNA was extracted with the RNeasy kit. The KAPA Real-time Library Amplification kit was used to amplify TCR-beta VDJ regions with primers for the TCR constant region and the 5'RACE anchor. A first PCR added sample indexes and Illumina adaptors, after which a second PCR increased the library yield. After purification with Ampure beads, the TCR product of roughly 650 bp was size-selected on a 2% E-gel SizeSelection system. Before pooling, library quality was assessed on a Bioanalyzer, concentration was determined with Qubit, and library quantification was performed with the Kapa Library Quantification kit. An Illumina HiSeq 2500 was used to sequence the libraries paired-end at 2 x 150 bp. To increase sequence diversity, 25-30% phiX was spiked into each library pool. As for the authors' bioinformatics: Quality-filtered reads were processed with the UMI-based MiGEC pipeline, and over 85% of raw TCR sequences were removed by the MiGEC pipeline during error correction. VDJ genes were aligned to IMGT germline references, and each clonotype was defined by a unique CDR3 amino acid sequence together with V-J genes. Clonal expansion, Shannon diversity, and CDR3 relatedness (CalcPairwiseDistances, ClusterSamples) were evaluated with VDJtools, and phylogenetic trees were built with CLCbio workbench. Clones with at least 8 unique UMIs were defined as expanded, with this threshold being based on coefficient-of-variation modelling across technical triplicates. TCRdb applied fastp at Q25 and MiXCR to the public reads, then kept only in-frame beta chains. Rows are combined by CDR3 protein, so each entry shows the most common genes and DNA. V and J calls and clone size were set by TCRdb, not the authors. The sample table records about 76,000 distinct CDR3 sequences; 17% of these occur just once. The biggest ten clones account for 15% of the sample.

Recombination linked TRBV12-3 or TRBV12-4 to TRBJ2-3; the D gene cannot be named for sure. The clonotype originates from a middle-aged woman in good health. Specimen: PBMCs. The DNA sequence is given as TGTGCCAGCAGCAGGACGGACCCCGATACGCAGTATTTT. It specifies CASSRTDPDTQYF.